Each of the 20 T cell receptor beta chains below was sequenced from the same sample in a study of CD8 T cells in ankylosing spondylitis. Overall study results and limits: A motif of roughly eight highly homologous TCR beta variants was seen as apparently characteristic of ankylosing spondylitis blood.

TCRdb reanalysed the 5' RACE reads using MiXCR and keeps one entry per CDR3 protein. The table shows under 850,000 distinct CDR3 sequences, with roughly 19% occurring only once. These receptors have no identified antigens. The sample consisted of blood, either unsorted or a sorted T cell fraction (not recorded which). All receptors come from a male donor with ankylosing spondylitis.

This clonotype was seen a handful of times. The rearrangement joins TRBV18 to TRBJ2-5; weak D call: TRBD2 (6 bases). CDR1 and CDR2 (germline): KGHSH, LQKENI. The CDR3 sequence is 15 residues long. V gave up 6 bases and J gave up 5 bases, with 19 bases separating them. In nucleotides, the CDR3 is TGTGCCAGCTCTCCAATCCCCGGGAGTTTGGAGACCCAGTACTTC. Translated, it gives CASSPIPGSLETQYF.

V gene TRBV7-2 combines with J gene TRBJ2-5; D is perhaps TRBD1 or TRBD2 (5 bases each). The CDR3 is 14 residues long. The V and J ends lost 5 bases and 3 bases respectively, with 13 bases between them. Germline V CDR1 and CDR2: SGHTA, FQGNSA. The CDR3: CASSRKGTEETQYF. The CDR3 bases are TGTGCCAGCAGCCGAAAAGGGACGGAAGAGACCCAGTACTTC.

V is TRBV4-3 and J is TRBJ1-1, with a possible D match to TRBD1 (5 bases). The CDR3 contains 15 residues. The V end lost 0 bases, the J end lost 4 bases, and 12 bases lay between the germline ends. Germline V gives CDR1 LGHNA, CDR2 YSLEER. The CDR3 DNA is TGCGCCAGCAGCCAAGATAGGGCAGGGCTCACTGAAGCTTTCTTT. Its protein product is CASSQDRAGLTEAFF.

In its sample, this clonotype was seen a few times. This chain uses TRBV7-2 with TRBJ2-1, with D tentatively TRBD2 (6 bases). Germline CDR1 SGHTA, CDR2 FQGNSA. The ends were cut back, 5 bases at V and 7 bases at J, with 12 bases in the middle. The CDR3 runs 13 residues. CDR3 protein: CASSPSRENEQFF. The CDR3 DNA sequence: TGTGCCAGCAGCCCTTCCCGGGAGAATGAGCAGTTCTTC.

As DNA, the CDR3 is TGTGCCAGCAGCCGAGCGACGGGGATCTCTGGAAACACCATATATTTT. Its translation: CASSRATGISGNTIYF. This sequence joins TRBV5-4 and TRBJ1-3, with D unclear. Germline V gene sequence: CDR1 SGHNT, CDR2 YYREEE (reference sequence). V was pared by 4 bases and J by 0 bases, with 14 bases between. The CDR3 has 16 residues.

The rearrangement links TRBV9 to TRBJ2-7, with D maybe TRBD1 (6 bases). The CDR3 length is 15 residues. V was pared by 3 bases and J by 0 bases, with 13 bases between. Germline-derived CDR1 and CDR2 are SGDLS and YYNGEE. The CDR3 DNA is TGTGCCAGCAGCGGGGGACACGAGAGCTCCTACGAGCAGTACTTC. As protein: CASSGGHESSYEQYF.

This clonotype was counted a few times. CDR3 sequence (DNA): TGTGCCAGCAGCTCAGGACAGGGGGCACAGACCCAGTACTTC. Translating gives CASSSGQGAQTQYF. The gene calls are TRBV12-3 or TRBV12-4 and TRBJ2-5; 11 bases line up with TRBD1. Germline trimming cut 6 bases from V and 6 bases from J; bases unmatched to any gene: 6. The CDR3 consists of 14 residues.

The sample holds a few counts of this clonotype. The chain combines TRBV5-6 with TRBJ1-2; tentatively, D is TRBD1 (5 bases). CDR3 length: 14 residues. Per the germline V gene, CDR1 is SGHDT and CDR2 is YYEEEE. The V end lost 4 bases, the J end lost 5 bases, and 15 bases lay between the germline ends. The CDR3 region is CASSLGHSAYGYTF. The CDR3 DNA reads TGTGCCAGCAGCCTCGGACACTCGGCATATGGCTACACCTTC.

J is TRBJ2-5 and V is TRBV6-1; possible D gene TRBD2, 5 bases. This CDR3 has 14 residues. Per germline, CDR1 MNHNS and CDR2 SASEGT. Trimming cost V 2 bases and J 2 bases, with 9 bases left between them. The CDR3 region is CASSELSGQETQYF. In DNA form, the CDR3 reads TGTGCCAGCAGTGAATTGTCGGGGCAAGAGACCCAGTACTTC.

In this sample, this clonotype turned up a few times. This sequence joins TRBV7-9 and TRBJ2-7; D possibly corresponds to TRBD2 (6 bases). Trimming took 2 bases from V and 4 from J, leaving 21 bases between them. This CDR3 has 17 residues. Germline CDR1 SEHNR, CDR2 FQNEAQ (reference sequence). The CDR3: CASSLKGGAGRAYEQYF. The DNA of the CDR3 is TGTGCCAGCAGCTTAAAGGGTGGGGCGGGAAGAGCATACGAGCAGTACTTC.

This chain links TRBV7-9 with TRBJ1-4; D is uncertain. The germline V and J ends were trimmed by 4 bases and 8 bases, with 11 bases remaining between them. In germline, CDR1 is SEHNR, CDR2 FQNEAQ (reference sequence). CDR3 size: 13 residues. CDR3 sequence reads: CASSWEAGEKLFF. As DNA, the CDR3 is TGTGCCAGCAGCTGGGAGGCAGGAGAAAAACTGTTTTTT.

The chain is built from TRBV7-9 and TRBJ1-2; D is undetermined. Germline CDR1 SEHNR, CDR2 FQNEAQ (reference sequence). Between the trimmed V and J ends, which lost 5 bases and 2 bases, there was a span of 15 bases. This CDR3 region has 15 residues. The DNA of the CDR3 is TGTGCCAGCAGCCCAAAGCAAACGGGGAACTATGGCTACACCTTC. Residues: CASSPKQTGNYGYTF.

This chain uses TRBV27 with TRBJ2-1; D remains ambiguous. This CDR3 has 19 amino acids. Germline values: CDR1 MNHEY, CDR2 SMNVEV (reference sequence). V shed 4 bases and J shed 0 bases, with 22 bases lying between them. Here the CDR3 reads CASSSPHGVQTSSYNEQFF. CDR3 nucleotide sequence: TGTGCCAGCAGTTCCCCTCACGGAGTCCAAACCAGCTCCTACAATGAGCAGTTCTTC.

This clonotype came up a few times. This sequence joins TRBV20-1 and TRBJ2-3; 16 nucleotides align to TRBD2. The germline CDR1 and CDR2 sequences are DFQATT and SNEGSKA (reference sequence). V lost 3 bases to trimming and J lost 3 bases; unmatched junction nucleotides: 3. This CDR3 is 16 amino acids long. CDR3 protein: CSARGLAGGETDTQYF. The CDR3, as DNA: TGCAGTGCTAGGGGACTAGCGGGAGGGGAGACAGATACGCAGTATTTT.

This clonotype has only a few counts. The rearrangement joins TRBV4-2 to TRBJ2-3, with 12 nucleotides matching TRBD2. V was clipped by 3 bases and J by 4 bases; unmatched bases: 14. The length of the CDR3 is 19 residues. Germline CDR1 is LGHNA and CDR2 is YNFKEQ. CDR3 protein: CASSHPGTSGLSRPDTQYF. CDR3 nucleotide sequence: TGTGCCAGCAGCCACCCAGGGACTAGCGGGCTTTCCCGGCCAGATACGCAGTATTTT.

The rearrangement uses TRBV12-3 or TRBV12-4 and TRBJ1-1, with unresolved D. CDR3 size: 17 residues. With 2 bases removed from V and 1 base from J, the gap between germline ends came to 17 bases. The CDR3, as DNA: TGTGCCAGCAGTTTAACCCATGGGATTGGTGAGAACACTGAAGCTTTCTTT. Its protein product is CASSLTHGIGENTEAFF.

The chain combines TRBV7-8 with TRBJ2-1; 7 nucleotides match TRBD2. Per the germline V gene, CDR1 is SGHVS and CDR2 is FQNEAQ. The CDR3 has 16 amino acids. J lost 5 bases, V lost 5 bases, and 12 bases had no gene match. The CDR3 loop is CASSLDGTMPHNEQFF. As DNA, the CDR3 is TGTGCCAGCAGCCTTGATGGGACTATGCCGCACAATGAGCAGTTCTTC.

This chain joins TRBV19 and TRBJ1-6; the D gene is possibly TRBD1 (6 bases). The V gene lost 6 bases and the J gene lost 8 bases, with 14 bases spanning the gap. Germline-derived CDR1 and CDR2 are LNHDA and SQIVND (reference sequence). The CDR3 consists of 14 residues. CDR3 residues: CASSMAGADSPLHF. In nucleotides, the CDR3 is TGTGCCAGTAGCATGGCAGGGGCGGATTCACCCCTCCACTTT.

The CDR3 protein is CSASQGGDEQFF. CDR3 coding DNA: TGCAGTGCTAGTCAGGGAGGGGATGAGCAGTTCTTC. J is TRBJ2-1 and V is TRBV20-1, with 7 bases aligning to TRBD2. The CDR3 is 12 amino acids. CDR1 is DFQATT and CDR2 is SNEGSKA in the germline V gene (reference sequence). The J segment lost 8 bases and the V segment lost 3 bases, leaving 4 bases of the junction unmatched.

This clonotype was detected a few times. V gene TRBV20-1 combines with J gene TRBJ1-5, with D perhaps TRBD1 (6 bases). The CDR3 totals 15 residues. The germline CDR1 and CDR2 sequences are DFQATT and SNEGSKA (reference sequence). The V end lost 0 bases, the J end lost 6 bases, and 15 bases lay between the germline ends. The CDR3 DNA reads as TGCAGTGCTAGAGATGGTCAGGGGAATAGTCAGCCCCAGCATTTT. Its translation: CSARDGQGNSQPQHF.